The 12 T cell receptor beta chains reported below all come from one sample, sequenced in a study of T cell changes during pregnancy in multiple sclerosis. TCRdb keeps only in-frame clones here, not all; method: immunoSEQ multiplex PCR. This table has 65,000 to 80,000 clones, 90% to 95% appearing once. This specimen was peripheral blood, taken in the first trimester of pregnancy. These receptors all come from a female donor with multiple sclerosis, enrolled in a pregnancy study.

The V gene is TRBV6-6, the J gene TRBJ2-7, with 9 bases aligning to TRBD1. The trim removed 5 bases at V and 4 bases at J, leaving 6 bases unmatched. CDR1 and CDR2 from the germline V gene are MNHNY and SVGAGI (reference sequence). CDR3 length equals 14 residues. The CDR3: CASSPQGAGYEQYF. CDR3 sequence (DNA): TGTGCCAGCAGTCCACAGGGGGCTGGTTACGAGCAGTACTTC.

This clone was detected only once. The CDR3 DNA follows: TGTGCCATCAAGGACAGGGGTACGGTAACTGAAGCTTTCTTT. This sequence encodes CAIKDRGTVTEAFF. This chain uses TRBV10-3 with TRBJ1-1; 9 bases match TRBD1. The CDR3 is made up of 14 amino acids. The V and J ends lost 7 bases and 5 bases, in that order; junction bases with no gene match: 8. Per germline, CDR1 ENHRY and CDR2 SYGVKD.

The chain combines TRBV28 with TRBJ2-7, with 8 bases lining up with TRBD1. Germline CDR1 is MDHEN and CDR2 is SYDVKM. V trimming: 5 bases; J trimming: 5 bases; junction bases outside the gene matches: 8. The CDR3 is 14 amino acids. The CDR3 region is CASSAGTGSNEQYF. The CDR3 coding sequence is TGTGCCAGCAGTGCCGGGACAGGATCGAACGAGCAGTACTTC.

This clone was picked up a small number of times. The gene calls are TRBV21-1 and TRBJ1-5. TRBV21-1 is classified as a pseudogene. The CDR3 runs 13 residues. CDR3 nucleotides: TGTGCCAGCAGCAAGAGCAGCAATCAGCCCCAGCATTTT. Protein: CASSKSSNQPQHF.

V is TRBV16 and J is TRBJ1-2, with 7 bases identical to TRBD1. V lost 2 bases, J lost 4 bases, and 4 bases stayed unmatched. CDR3 size: 14 residues. Germline CDR1 reads KGHSY; CDR2 reads FQNENV. Here the CDR3 reads CASSQGGQFYGYTF. CDR3 nucleotide sequence: TGTGCCAGCAGCCAAGGGGGACAGTTCTATGGCTACACCTTC.

In this sample, this clone turned up once. The chain recombines TRBV9 with TRBJ2-3, with D perhaps TRBD2 (7 bases). Germline loops: CDR1 SGDLS, CDR2 YYNGEE. V shed 0 bases and J shed 3 bases, with 14 bases lying between them. This CDR3 contains 16 residues. In DNA, the CDR3 is TGTGCCAGCAGCGTAGAGTGGGGGGGCAGGACAGATACGCAGTATTTT. Translation: CASSVEWGGRTDTQYF.

The CDR3 spells CASSETGRYEQYF. Here the CDR3 DNA reads TGTGCCAGCAGTGAGACAGGGCGGTACGAGCAGTACTTC. This chain joins TRBV6-5 and TRBJ2-5; 7 nucleotides align to TRBD1. The J call may be faulty, since TRBJ2-7 better matches the DNA end. The CDR3 covers 13 residues. Germline CDR1 is MNHEY and CDR2 is SVGAGI.

The chain combines TRBV7-9 with TRBJ1-4; 9 nucleotides match TRBD1. CDR3 size: 19 residues. Germline values: CDR1 SEHNR, CDR2 FQNEAQ (reference sequence). Unmatched junction bases numbered 17, after V lost 5 bases and J lost 4 bases. The CDR3 nucleotides read TGTGCCAGCAGCAAACAACCGGGACAGGGAAATATTTATAATGAAAAACTGTTTTTT. It codes for CASSKQPGQGNIYNEKLFF.

The chain has TRBV5-1 and TRBJ2-5; TRBD2 might be the D (7 bases). CDR1 SGHRS and CDR2 YFSETQ come from the germline V gene. The CDR3 runs 15 residues. Trimming took 1 base from V and 1 from J, leaving 11 bases between them. Written as DNA, the CDR3 is TGCGCCAGCAGCTTGTCGGGGGGCGCCCAAGAGACCCAGTACTTC. It encodes CASSLSGGAQETQYF.

J is TRBJ1-5 and V is TRBV19, with D perhaps matching TRBD1 (5 bases). CDR1 and CDR2 (germline): LNHDA, SQIVND (reference sequence). The germline V and J ends were trimmed by 7 bases and 5 bases, with 21 bases remaining between them. The CDR3 length is 16 residues. CDR3 amino acids: CASTQPWQEGYQPQHF. DNA of the CDR3: TGTGCCAGTACCCAACCCTGGCAGGAGGGGTATCAGCCCCAGCATTTT.

This sequence joins TRBV19 and TRBJ2-2; TRBD1 might be the D (5 bases). V was trimmed by 2 bases and J by 4 bases, leaving 11 bases between them. There are 15 residues in the CDR3. CDR1 is LNHDA and CDR2 is SQIVND in the germline V gene (reference sequence). The CDR3 nucleotides are TGTGCCAGTAGTATAACCCAGGGTCGCACCGGGGAGCTGTTTTTT. Translation: CASSITQGRTGELFF.

This rearrangement joins TRBV7-9 to TRBJ1-4; 9 bases line up with TRBD1. Germline CDR1 is SEHNR and CDR2 is FQNEAQ (reference sequence). The ends lost 3 bases at V and 7 bases at J; junction bases unmatched: 6. The CDR3 sequence is 15 residues long. CDR3 protein: CASSFAGTGFEKLFF. CDR3 DNA: TGTGCCAGCAGCTTCGCCGGGACAGGGTTTGAAAAACTGTTTTTT.